This passage covers 17 T cell receptor beta chains from one sample sequenced in a study of immune heterogeneity within non-small cell lung tumors (dated 2018 in TCRdb). For sequencing, a HiSeq X Ten was employed. The TCR beta CDR3 region was amplified with a multiplex PCR system whose first round of roughly 11 cycles used 32 V-gene forward primers and 13 J-gene reverse primers. TCRdb reprocessing: public reads trimmed at Q25 with fastp, clones called with MiXCR, in-frame beta chains kept. CDR3 protein duplicates are merged, each entry listing the most common genes and DNA. In this sample the table shows around 2,200 distinct CDR3 sequences, roughly 36% of which occur a single time. The top ten constitute about 27% of the sample. For the TCR template, genomic DNA was extracted from bulk tumor tissue, and roughly 580 ng of gDNA was amplified for each sample. During surgery, multiple biopsies were taken from each primary tumor, with sampling sites spaced as far apart as possible within the tumor mass. The study cohort was described as untreated, and patients were newly diagnosed NSCLC cases undergoing curative surgery.

The sequenced sample consisted of lung tumor tissue. The receptors stem from a man aged 65-85 years with non-small cell lung cancer.

The chain combines TRBV7-9 with TRBJ2-5; 8 bases fit TRBD1. V shed 5 bases and J 9 bases; nucleotides not matched to a gene: 8. Germline V gene sequence: CDR1 SEHNR, CDR2 FQNEAQ (reference sequence). This CDR3 comprises 13 residues. CDR3 loop: CASSNPPGGPQYF. The CDR3 region has the DNA TGTGCCAGCAGCAATCCCCCAGGGGGCCCCCAGTACTTC.

The rearrangement links TRBV7-2 to TRBJ2-1; tentative D call: TRBD1 (5 bases). CDR3 length: 13 residues. Trimming stripped 2 bases from V and 10 bases from J, with 12 bases between. The germline gives CDR1 SGHTA, CDR2 FQGNSA. The CDR3 region is CASSLPAGIEQFF. Written as DNA, the CDR3 is TGTGCCAGCAGCTTACCGGCAGGGATAGAGCAGTTCTTC. The full variable domain, with the rest looked up from reference TRBV7-2 and TRBJ2-1, is GAGVSQSPSNKVTEKGKDVELRCDPISGHTALYWYRQSLGQGLEFLIYFQGNSAPDKSGLPSDRFSAERTGGSVSTLTIQRTQQEDSAVYLCASSLPAGIEQFFGPGTRLTVL.

In this sample, this clonotype is medium-sized (0.01 to 0.1%). The V and J genes are TRBV20-1 and TRBJ2-1; D is ambiguous. Trimming cost V 3 bases and J 7 bases, with 7 bases left between them. This CDR3 has 11 amino acids. Germline V CDR1 and CDR2: DFQATT, SNEGSKA (reference sequence). CDR3 nucleotides: TGCAGTGCTAGTTTGGAAAATGAGCAGTTCTTC. Amino acid sequence: CSASLENEQFF.

This clonotype occurred a few times. The V gene is TRBV3-1, the J gene TRBJ2-2; D is unclear. Trimming removed 3 bases from V and 3 bases from J, with 5 bases in between. This CDR3 has 13 residues. Germline-derived CDR1 and CDR2 are LGHDT and YNNKEL (reference sequence). CDR3 bases: TGTGCCAGCAGCCATGGGGACACCGGGGAGCTGTTTTTT. It is translated as CASSHGDTGELFF.

Turning to this clonotype: This could be a read error, since a much larger clone is one nucleotide away. This sequence joins TRBV5-6 and TRBJ2-3; TRBD1 matches at 8 bases. The J call may be faulty, since TRBJ2-7 better matches the DNA end. The V gene's germline CDR1 is SGHDT and CDR2 YYEEEE. CDR3 length: 16 amino acids. This CDR3 is CASSLADYRGVYEQYF. The CDR3 DNA reads as TGTGCCAGCAGCTTGGCCGACTACAGGGGGGTCTACGAGCAGTACTTC.

This clonotype appeared a few times. The rearrangement joins TRBV5-1 to TRBJ1-2; D remains ambiguous. V was shortened by 0 bases and J by 7 bases, with 10 bases between the two germline ends. This CDR3 contains 13 residues. Germline values: CDR1 SGHRS, CDR2 YFSETQ. In DNA form, the CDR3 reads TGCGCCAGCAGCTTGGCCGTGGAGGGTGGCTACACCTTC. It specifies CASSLAVEGGYTF. The full variable domain, in which reference TRBV5-1 and TRBJ1-2 provide the parts outside the CDR3, is KAGVTQTPRYLIKTRGQQVTLSCSPISGHRSVSWYQQTPGQGLQFLFEYFSETQRNKGNFPGRFSGRQFSNSRSEMNVSTLELGDSALYLCASSLAVEGGYTFGSGTRLTVV.

This chain joins TRBV5-6 and TRBJ1-4; perhaps TRBD1 as D (6 bases). V shed 2 bases and J shed 4 bases, with 15 bases lying between them. Germline loops: CDR1 SGHDT, CDR2 YYEEEE. The CDR3 covers 16 residues. The CDR3 region has the DNA TGTGCCAGCAGCTTTGGGCGGGGGGCCCTTAATGAAAAACTGTTTTTT. As protein: CASSFGRGALNEKLFF.

By share of the sample, this clonotype is medium-sized. The chain carries TRBV2 and TRBJ2-1, with TRBD2 as a possible D gene (5 bases). Trimming removed 5 bases at V and 8 bases at J, with 7 bases between. Germline CDR1 is SNHLY and CDR2 is FYNNEI. The CDR3 has 11 residues. CDR3: CASSQRDEQFF. The CDR3 nucleotides read TGTGCCAGCAGTCAGAGGGATGAGCAGTTCTTC.

This clonotype was observed a single time. The chain recombines TRBV2 with TRBJ1-6, with TRBD1 as a possible D gene (5 bases). Germline V gives CDR1 SNHLY, CDR2 FYNNEI. The CDR3 sequence is 14 residues long. The V end lost 4 bases, the J end lost 9 bases, and 13 bases lay between the germline ends. For the CDR3, the DNA is TGTGCCAGCAGTGCGAGCTTAGGGACTTCACCCCTCCACTTT. Translation: CASSASLGTSPLHF.

The chain employs TRBV13 and TRBJ1-5; 9 positions match TRBD1. This CDR3 has 15 amino acids. Germline V lookup: CDR1 PRHDT, CDR2 FYEKMQ (reference sequence). V shed 4 bases, J shed 4 bases, and the junction held 5 bases outside the gene matches. For the CDR3, the DNA is TGTGCCAGCAGCTGGGGACAGGGAGGAAATCAGCCCCAGCATTTT. The encoded protein is CASSWGQGGNQPQHF.

The gene calls are TRBV19 and TRBJ1-2; 8 bases map to TRBD1. The CDR3 covers 14 residues. The germline V gene encodes CDR1 LNHDA and CDR2 SQIVND (reference sequence). Trimming cost V 3 bases and J 2 bases; bases outside gene matches: 2. The CDR3 sequence is CASSIRGRNYGYTF. CDR3 nucleotide sequence: TGTGCCAGTAGTATCAGGGGGCGAAACTATGGCTACACCTTC.

In the case of this clonotype: A much larger clone sits a single nucleotide away, making a read error possible. J is TRBJ1-1 and V is TRBV6-6, with no clear D. Germline V gene sequence: CDR1 MNHNY, CDR2 SVGAGI (reference sequence). The CDR3 totals 15 residues. CDR3 in amino acids: CACSYSIGRQGIAFF. The CDR3 DNA reads as TGTGCCTGCAGTTACTCGATTGGGAGGCAAGGGATAGCTTTCTTT.

In this sample, this clonotype turned up a few times. The CDR3 region is CSARDLGRTWSWQFF. The DNA for the CDR3 is TGCAGTGCTAGAGATTTGGGCAGAACGTGGTCATGGCAATTCTTC. The chain has TRBV20-1 and TRBJ2-1; D ambiguous. V was shortened by 0 bases and J by 16 bases, with 25 bases between the two germline ends. This CDR3 region has 15 residues. CDR1 and CDR2 (germline): DFQATT, SNEGSKA (reference sequence).

The chain combines TRBV7-9 with TRBJ2-7, with TRBD2 as a possible D gene (7 bases). This CDR3 comprises 14 residues. V shed 3 bases and J shed 3 bases, with 12 bases lying between them. Germline CDR1 and CDR2: SEHNR and FQNEAQ (reference sequence). The DNA of the CDR3 is TGTGCCAGCAGCTTGGGGGGAGGGGGCTACGAGCAGTACTTC. It translates to CASSLGGGGYEQYF. Looking up the rest from reference TRBV7-9 and TRBJ2-7 gives the full variable domain: DTGVSQNPRHKITKRGQNVTFRCDPISEHNRLYWYRQTLGQGPEFLTYFQNEAQLEKSRLLSDRFSAERPKGSFSTLEIQRTEQGDSAMYLCASSLGGGGYEQYFGPGTRLTVT.

The chain couples TRBV2 to TRBJ2-7, with unresolved D. With 2 bases removed from V and 0 bases from J, the gap between germline ends came to 11 bases. Germline CDR1 reads SNHLY; CDR2 reads FYNNEI. The CDR3 covers 15 residues. Written as DNA, the CDR3 is TGTGCCAGCAGTGAAAAGCTGGCACGCTCCTACGAGCAGTACTTC. It translates to CASSEKLARSYEQYF.

This clonotype is hyperexpanded (1% or more) within its sample. This chain links TRBV19 with TRBJ1-5, with TRBD1 as a possible D gene (5 bases). V was clipped by 0 bases and J by 4 bases, with 19 bases between them. Germline CDR1 reads LNHDA; CDR2 reads SQIVND (reference sequence). The CDR3 length is 18 residues. The DNA of the CDR3 is TGTGCCAGTAGTATAGATTCCGACCGGGACCCTCGTAATCAGCCCCAGCATTTT. Encoded protein: CASSIDSDRDPRNQPQHF.

The rearrangement uses TRBV27 and TRBJ2-7; 8 nucleotides align to TRBD1. The CDR3 runs to 13 residues. Germline values: CDR1 MNHEY, CDR2 SMNVEV (reference sequence). Trimming removed 3 bases from V and 8 bases from J; junction bases left unmatched: 6. The DNA for the CDR3 is TGTGCCAGCAGTTTCTTCGGACAGGGCAAGCAGTACTTC. Its protein is CASSFFGQGKQYF.